The source of this T cell receptor beta chain is a study of T cells in Graves' hyperthyroidism and ophthalmopathy. Ten or more counts support this clonotype. Antigen unknown. TCR beta CDR3 regions were amplified from RNA. Using the HTBI primer set, a first-round RT-PCR was run on the TCR CDR3. Each CDR3 protein is one row after TCRdb ran MiXCR on the multiplex PCR reads. Of roughly 500,000 distinct CDR3 sequences detected, approximately 49% appear once; the ten largest clones hold about 43%. V shed 3 bases, J shed 4 bases, and the junction held 7 bases outside the gene matches. Per the germline V gene, CDR1 is SQVTM and CDR2 is ANQGSEA. The length of the CDR3 is 14 residues. Findings of the study overall: Most thyroid clonotypes expanded above 0.001 appeared in blood too.

Material: peripheral blood or thyroid tissue (not recorded which). The TCR originated in an adult woman with Graves' disease, either hyperthyroidism or ophthalmopathy (not recorded which). The gene calls are TRBV29-1 and TRBJ2-7; 9 nucleotides align to TRBD1. For the CDR3, the DNA is TGCAGCGTTGAGCTTGGGGACAGGGAATACGAGCAGTACTTC. Translating it yields CSVELGDREYEQYF.